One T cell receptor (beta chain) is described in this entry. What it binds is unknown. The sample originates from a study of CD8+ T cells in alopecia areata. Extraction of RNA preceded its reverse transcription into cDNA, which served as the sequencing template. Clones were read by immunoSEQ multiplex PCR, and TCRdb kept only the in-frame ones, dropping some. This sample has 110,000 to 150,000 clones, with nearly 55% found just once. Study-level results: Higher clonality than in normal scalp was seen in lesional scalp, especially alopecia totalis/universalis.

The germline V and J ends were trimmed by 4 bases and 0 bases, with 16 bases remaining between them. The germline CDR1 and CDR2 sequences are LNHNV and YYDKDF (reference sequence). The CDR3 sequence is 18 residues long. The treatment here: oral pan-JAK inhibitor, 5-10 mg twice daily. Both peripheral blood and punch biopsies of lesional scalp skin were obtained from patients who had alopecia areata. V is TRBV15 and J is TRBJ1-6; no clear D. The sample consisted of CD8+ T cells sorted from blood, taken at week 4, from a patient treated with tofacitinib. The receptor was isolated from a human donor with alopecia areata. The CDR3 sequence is CATSTTPTESSYNSPLHF. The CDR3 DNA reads TGTGCCACCAGCACGACCCCGACGGAGAGCTCCTATAATTCACCCCTCCACTTT. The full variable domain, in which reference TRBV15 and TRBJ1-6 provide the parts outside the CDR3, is DAMVIQNPRYQVTQFGKPVTLSCSQTLNHNVMYWYQQKSSQAPKLLFHYYDKDFNNEADTPDNFQSRRPNTSFCFLDIRSPGLGDTAMYLCATSTTPTESSYNSPLHFGNGTRLTVT.